The sequence of this TCR beta chain was determined in a study of T cells in Graves' hyperthyroidism and ophthalmopathy. About the study: Specimen type is peripheral blood, collected at initial diagnosis prior to any treatment.

With respect to this clonotype: Antigen: not known.

About 10 ml fresh peripheral blood yielded the PBMCs. Study-wide results and limits: Ophthalmopathy was identified by the model a median approximately six months ahead of onset. Most thyroid clonotypes expanded above 0.001 were also detected in blood.

The CDR3 length is 14 residues. Germline values: CDR1 LNHDA, CDR2 SQIVND (reference sequence). Germline trimming cut 0 bases from V and 4 bases from J; bases unmatched to any gene: 0. Amplified regions were TCR beta CDR3 sequences from RNA transcripts. A set of HTBI primers served as the primers for a first-round RT-PCR of the TCR CDR3. TCRdb recomputed calls from the multiplex PCR reads with MiXCR, one row per CDR3 protein. Here the sample spans around 600,000 distinct CDR3 sequences, approximately 14% being singletons. Input material: blood. The rearrangement links TRBV19 to TRBJ1-1; 9 bases match TRBD1. The sequence derives from a woman aged 18-30 years with Graves' ophthalmopathy. The CDR3 region is CASSIEDRGTEAFF. The CDR3 nucleotides read TGTGCCAGTAGTATAGAGGACAGGGGCACTGAAGCTTTCTTT.